This T cell receptor beta chain was captured by sequencing in a study of blood T cells in healthy people across ages. Trimming cost V 2 bases and J 3 bases; bases outside gene matches: 2. The CDR3 is 15 residues long. Germline V CDR1 and CDR2: MNHNY, SVGAGI (reference sequence). The study, taken as a whole, reports: Unsorted PBMC material precluded a definitive naive versus antigen-experienced comparison. Naive CD4+ cell counts and diversity both ran higher in long-lived than in aged donors.

With respect to this clonotype: The antigen remains unidentified.

For the second PCR, which ran for about 7 to 11 cycles, a sample-barcoded 5' primer and a J-beta primer mix were used. Each single sample gave us at least 2.5 million CDR3-containing paired-end reads. MiXCR, applied by TCRdb to the 5' RACE reads, yields one record per CDR3 protein. Of 600,000 to 1,000,000 distinct CDR3 sequences listed, about 25% are singletons. Another study also made use of these data, one on T cells of mothers and their children.

V gene TRBV6-6 combines with J gene TRBJ2-7, with 12 bases matching TRBD1. This TCR was recovered from a boy between 10 and 17 years old in good health. The sample consisted of blood. The chain's CDR3 is CASSYGTGGLYEQYF. In DNA, the CDR3 is TGTGCCAGCAGTTACGGGACAGGGGGCCTCTACGAGCAGTACTTC.